This T cell receptor beta chain is drawn from a study of identical twins. In germline, CDR1 is DFQATT, CDR2 SNEGSKA (reference sequence). Trimming cost V 0 bases and J 1 base, with 12 bases left between them. This CDR3 spans 15 amino acids. General observations from the study: Zero-insertion analyses might be partly confounded by invariant T cells like MAIT and iNKT. Interpretation of the results relied on cross-sectional statistical analysis and not on following the same donors. Reduced insertions were recorded for abundant cord blood beta clonotypes, with no such pattern in memory repertoires.

This clonotype was observed a handful of times. Its antigen is as yet unknown. cDNA molecules carried unique molecular identifiers, and template switching added a universal primer site. MiXCR was run by TCRdb on the 5' RACE reads, yielding one entry per CDR3 protein. Among fewer than 250,000 distinct CDR3 sequences, approximately 7% were seen once, and the ten largest hold around 3.4%. This same sample was also taken into another study, of yellow fever vaccine responses in identical twins.

The sample taken for sequencing was memory (CD45RO+) T cells sorted from blood. The sequence came from a woman between 18 and 29 years old in good health. The V gene is TRBV20-1, the J gene TRBJ1-2; D ambiguous. The CDR3 here is CSARDQLGGNYGYTF. The CDR3 DNA follows: TGCAGTGCTAGAGATCAGTTGGGCGGTAACTATGGCTACACCTTC.